This T cell receptor (beta chain) is from a study of OX40 agonist ivuxolimab in advanced cancers. About the research overall: Three partial responders included one hepatocellular carcinoma patient and two cutaneous melanoma patients.

Method: immunoSEQ multiplex PCR; TCRdb's copy keeps in-frame clones and lacks some. The sample gives tens of thousands of clones, 92% of which show up once; around 0.54% is in the top ten. Germline V CDR1 and CDR2: WNHNN, SYGVQD (reference sequence). The CDR3 is made up of 13 amino acids. V lost 2 bases and J 7 bases, leaving 11 bases between the germline ends. The genes are TRBV10-1 and TRBJ1-2; D is unresolved. The sequence was obtained from an adult with an advanced solid tumor such as melanoma, head and neck, liver or kidney cancer. The material was CD4+ or CD8+ T cells sorted from blood, obtained in a trial of the OX40 agonist ivuxolimab. CDR3 sequence: CASSETREIGYTF. The CDR3, as DNA: TGCGCCAGCAGTGAGACTAGGGAGATTGGCTACACCTTC.